A selection of T cell receptor beta chains follows, all from one sample in a study of beta chain features in type 1 diabetes. Profiling relied on immunoSEQ multiplex PCR, and the TCRdb table lists in-frame clones only, not all of them. The repertoire consists of 680,000 or so clones, with about an eighth occurring once and the leading ten covering 0.02% to 0.025%. The specimen was naive CD4+ T cells from blood. The origin of the receptors is a man younger than 30 with type 1 diabetes. Each CDR3 is given with its conserved first and last residue. A D gene is named only where the DNA matches it firmly. Clone size is given for some rows only: seen once, a few or many times, or a class if the clone is expanded.

j_call,v_call,d_call,clone_size,cdr3_nt,cdr3_aa
TRBJ2-1,TRBV2,TRBD2,once,TGTGCCAGCAGCGGACTAGCGGGGGGGCACGGTGAGCAGTTCTTC,CASSGLAGGHGEQFF
TRBJ1-1,TRBV4-1,NA,NA,TGCGCCAGCAGCCTAACGGTCTTGAACACTGAAGCTTTCTTT,CASSLTVLNTEAFF
TRBJ2-3,TRBV18,NA,few,TGTGCCAGCTCACCCAGCGATACGCAGTATTTT,CASSPSDTQYF
TRBJ2-2,TRBV5-1,TRBD1,NA,TGCGCCAGCAGCTCACAGGGGGCTAACGGGGAGCTGTTTTTT,CASSSQGANGELFF
TRBJ2-2,TRBV28,NA,NA,TGTGCCAGCAGTCACCCCCAGAACACCGGGGAGCTGTTTTTT,CASSHPQNTGELFF
TRBJ1-1,TRBV19,NA,few,TGTGCCAGTAGTACAAAGGGAGGGTTTGAAGCTTTCTTT,CASSTKGGFEAFF
TRBJ2-1,TRBV7-8,NA,few,TGTGCCAGCAGCTCCCCCGCGGAGCGGAATGGGGGTGAGCAGTTCTTC,CASSSPAERNGGEQFF
TRBJ1-1,TRBV7-2,NA,NA,TGTGCCAGCAGCTTAGATCAGTTCCGAAACATCGGCACTGAAGCTTTCTTT,CASSLDQFRNIGTEAFF
TRBJ2-1,TRBV7-9,NA,NA,TGTGCCAGCAGCTTTTCAACAGGGGAGGGTTACAATGAGCAGTTCTTC,CASSFSTGEGYNEQFF
TRBJ2-5,TRBV30,NA,few,TGTGCCTGGAGCCTGACTGAAGAGACCCAGTACTTC,CAWSLTEETQYF
TRBJ2-1,TRBV4-1,TRBD1,NA,TGCGCCAGCAGCCAAAAAGGGACAGGGAACAATGAGCAGTTCTTC,CASSQKGTGNNEQFF
TRBJ1-5,TRBV5-8,NA,few,TGTGCCAGCAGCTTGTCCGGGTCATCTTCGGGCAATCAGCCCCAGCATTTT,CASSLSGSSSGNQPQHF
TRBJ1-1,TRBV21-1,NA,NA,TGTGCCAGCAGCAGAGGAGGCATGAACACTGAAGCTTTCTTT,CASSRGGMNTEAFF
TRBJ2-3,TRBV5-4,TRBD2,few,TGTGCCAGCAGCCCGGGGACTAGCGGGGGCGCAGATACGCAGTATTTT,CASSPGTSGGADTQYF
TRBJ1-2,TRBV7-8,NA,once,TGTGCCAGCAGCCTCCGTAGGGACATAATCTATGGCTACACCTTC,CASSLRRDIIYGYTF
TRBJ2-1,TRBV18,NA,NA,TGTGCCAGCTCACCAAAACTTGCGACCGGGGCGAATGAGCAGTTCTTC,CASSPKLATGANEQFF
TRBJ2-1,TRBV5-1,NA,NA,TGCGCCAGCAGCTTGGACGCCTCGAGCTCCTACAATGAGCAGTTCTTC,CASSLDASSSYNEQFF
TRBJ1-2,TRBV4-1,NA,few,TGCGCCAGCAGCCAAGAAAGGGCAGTTGGTTATGGCTACACCTTC,CASSQERAVGYGYTF
TRBJ2-6,TRBV6-1,NA,few,TGTGCCAGCCGGGAGACTTCTGGGGCCAACGTCCTGACTTTC,CASRETSGANVLTF
TRBJ2-7,TRBV9,NA,few,TGTGCCAGCAGCGGCGGGTCCGAACGCATGATCCCGGCGTCCTACGAGCAGTACTTC,CASSGGSERMIPASYEQYF
TRBJ1-2,TRBV10-3,NA,NA,TGTGCCATCAGTGAGTTCGAGAACTATGGCTACACCTTC,CAISEFENYGYTF
TRBJ2-6,TRBV15,NA,few,TGTGCCACCAGCAGAGTAGGTGGGGCCAACGTCCTGACTTTC,CATSRVGGANVLTF
TRBJ2-3,TRBV9,TRBD2,few,TGTGCCAGCAGCGTAGGACTAGCGGCAGATACGCAGTATTTT,CASSVGLAADTQYF
TRBJ1-1,TRBV7-3,NA,few,TGTGCCAGCAGCTTGCGGCAGATGAACACTGAAGCTTTCTTT,CASSLRQMNTEAFF
TRBJ2-7,TRBV6-5,TRBD1,NA,TGTGCCAGCAGTTACTTGCCCGGGACAGCAAGCGAGCAGTACTTC,CASSYLPGTASEQYF
TRBJ1-1,TRBV6-1,NA,NA,TGTGCCAGCGGGGCCTCACACACTGAAGCTTTCTTT,CASGASHTEAFF
TRBJ1-2,TRBV5-1,NA,NA,TGCGCCAGCAGCCGGGACCCCCAAAGGGTCTATGGCTACACCTTC,CASSRDPQRVYGYTF
TRBJ2-3,TRBV13,NA,few,TGTGCCAGCAGCCACAGGGATCCTCCTAGCACAGATACGCAGTATTTT,CASSHRDPPSTDTQYF
TRBJ2-2,TRBV7-8,TRBD1,few,TGTGCCAGCAGCTCGGCCCGGACAGGGCCGGAGGGGGAGCTGTTTTTT,CASSSARTGPEGELFF
TRBJ1-1,TRBV5-6,NA,NA,TGTGCCAGCAGCCGATCGGGGGACACTGAAGCTTTCTTT,CASSRSGDTEAFF
TRBJ1-5,TRBV25-1,NA,NA,TGTGCCAGCAGTGAGCAGGGAGGCCAGCCCCAGCATTTT,CASSEQGGQPQHF
TRBJ1-1,TRBV2,NA,NA,TGTGCCAGCAGTGAAGGGACGGTGAACACTGAAGCTTTCTTT,CASSEGTVNTEAFF
TRBJ1-3,TRBV7-9,NA,few,TGTGCCAGCAGCCCACGGGACTGGGGAAACACCATATATTTT,CASSPRDWGNTIYF
TRBJ1-5,TRBV30,NA,NA,TGTGCCTGGGGCGGGGGCCGCTATAGCAATCAGCCCCAGCATTTT,CAWGGGRYSNQPQHF
TRBJ1-6,TRBV5-4,NA,NA,TGTGCCAGCAGCGGGGCGGAGAGGGCACCCCTCCACTTT,CASSGAERAPLHF
TRBJ2-5,TRBV10-3,NA,NA,TGTGCCATCAGTACCGACTGGACACGACAAGAGACCCAGTACTTC,CAISTDWTRQETQYF
TRBJ1-4,TRBV7-2,NA,NA,TGTGCCAGCAGCTTAGGCAGCGGGGTCACTAATGAAAAACTGTTTTTT,CASSLGSGVTNEKLFF
TRBJ2-1,TRBV2,NA,few,TGTGCCAGCAGTGAGACCCGGGGCGACCCATACAATGAGCAGTTCTTC,CASSETRGDPYNEQFF
TRBJ1-5,TRBV30,NA,NA,TGTGCCTGGGTTAGTGGGACTACGCCTTTCAATCAGCCCCAGCATTTT,CAWVSGTTPFNQPQHF
TRBJ1-1,TRBV7-8,NA,NA,TGTGCCAGCAGCTTAGCAGGGACGCTGAACACTGAAGCTTTCTTT,CASSLAGTLNTEAFF
TRBJ1-2,TRBV30,NA,few,TGTGCCTGGAGGGGGTATAGGGACTCTGACAACTATGGCTACACCTTC,CAWRGYRDSDNYGYTF
TRBJ2-3,TRBV30,TRBD1,few,TGTGCCTGGAGTCTGGGGACAGCAGATACGCAGTATTTT,CAWSLGTADTQYF
TRBJ2-2,TRBV6-6,TRBD2,few,TGTGCCAGCAGTTCTAGCGGGGGAAACACCGGGGAGCTGTTTTTT,CASSSSGGNTGELFF
TRBJ2-3,TRBV2,TRBD1,NA,TGTGCCACGGGGGAACAGGGGGACACAGATACGCAGTATTTT,CATGEQGDTDTQYF
TRBJ2-3,TRBV7-2,TRBD1,NA,TGTGCCAGCAGCTCCGTGGACAGGGGAGATACGCAGTATTTT,CASSSVDRGDTQYF
TRBJ1-1,TRBV5-4,NA,few,TGTGCCCTCAACCCTGGGGGGGCGAACACTGAAGCTTTCTTT,CALNPGGANTEAFF
TRBJ1-5,TRBV7-9,NA,NA,TGTGCCAGCAGCTTAGGAGTGGGGGGTCAGCCCCAGCATTTT,CASSLGVGGQPQHF
TRBJ1-5,TRBV25-1,NA,few,TGTGCCAGCAGTGAATCAGGGACAAACAATCAGCCCCAGCATTTT,CASSESGTNNQPQHF
TRBJ1-4,TRBV25-1,NA,NA,TGTGCCAGCAGTGAATATCGGGCGGGAGGTAATGAAAAACTGTTTTTT,CASSEYRAGGNEKLFF
TRBJ2-1,TRBV6-6,NA,NA,TGTGCCAGCAGTTACTCGATACAGTACAATGAGCAGTTCTTC,CASSYSIQYNEQFF
TRBJ1-4,TRBV10-3,NA,NA,TGTGCCATCAGTGAGTGGAGGGCTACTAATGAAAAACTGTTTTTT,CAISEWRATNEKLFF
TRBJ2-2,TRBV7-9,TRBD1,NA,TGTGCCAGCAGCTCCGGGACAGGGGGAACGAACACCGGGGAGCTGTTTTTT,CASSSGTGGTNTGELFF
TRBJ1-5,TRBV6-5,TRBD1,NA,TGTGCCAGCAGTTACTCCACAGGGGGCCCTAATCAGCCCCAGCATTTT,CASSYSTGGPNQPQHF
TRBJ1-2,TRBV25-1,NA,NA,TGTGCCAGCAGTGATTATAGAACTAACTATGGCTACACCTTC,CASSDYRTNYGYTF
TRBJ2-3,TRBV5-1,NA,NA,TGCGCCAGCAGCTTGGTGGAACAAACCACAGATACGCAGTATTTT,CASSLVEQTTDTQYF
TRBJ2-3,TRBV7-2,NA,few,TGTGCCAGCAGCTTAATGGCAGGGTACACAGATACGCAGTATTTT,CASSLMAGYTDTQYF